This T cell receptor (beta chain) emerged from a study of technical replicates of blood from a few donors. TCRdb keeps only in-frame clones here, not all; method: immunoSEQ multiplex PCR. The sample includes around 80,000 clones, less than 99% of them seen just once. The germline gives CDR1 SGDLS, CDR2 YYNGEE. The CDR3 is 15 residues long. V dropped 3 bases and J dropped 1; count of bases not matched to a gene: 6. Sequencing was carried out using T cells isolated from PBMCs. The chain combines TRBV9 with TRBJ2-7, with 8 bases lining up with TRBD1. This clonotype originated in a human donor in good health. The CDR3 protein is CASSGGQGLSYEQYF. CDR3 coding DNA: TGTGCCAGCAGCGGTGGACAGGGTTTGTCCTACGAGCAGTACTTC.